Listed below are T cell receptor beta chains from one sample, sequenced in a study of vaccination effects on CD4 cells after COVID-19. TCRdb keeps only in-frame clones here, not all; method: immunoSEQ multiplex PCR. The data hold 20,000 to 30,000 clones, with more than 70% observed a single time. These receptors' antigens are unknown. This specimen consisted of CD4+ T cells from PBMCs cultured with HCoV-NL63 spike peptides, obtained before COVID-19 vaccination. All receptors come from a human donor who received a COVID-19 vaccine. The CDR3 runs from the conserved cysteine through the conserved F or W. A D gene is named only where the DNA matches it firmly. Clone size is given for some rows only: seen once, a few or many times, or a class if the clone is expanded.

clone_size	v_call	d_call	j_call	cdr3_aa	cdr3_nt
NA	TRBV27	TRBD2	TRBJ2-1	CASSPTGLAGNEQFF	TGTGCCAGCAGTCCGACGGGACTAGCGGGCAATGAGCAGTTCTTC
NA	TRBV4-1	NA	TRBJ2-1	CASSQGSRGDINEQFF	TGCGCCAGCAGCCAAGGGAGTAGGGGGGATATCAATGAGCAGTTCTTC
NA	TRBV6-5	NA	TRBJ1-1	CASIRAGTEAFF	TGTGCCAGCATCAGGGCGGGGACTGAAGCTTTCTTT
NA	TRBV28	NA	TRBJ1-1	CASSLVHSSLNTEAFF	TGTGCCAGCAGTTTGGTGCACTCCAGTTTGAACACTGAAGCTTTCTTT
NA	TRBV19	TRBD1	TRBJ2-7	CASSPNSDRYLPYEQYF	TGTGCCAGTAGTCCAAACTCGGACAGGTACTTACCCTACGAGCAGTACTTC
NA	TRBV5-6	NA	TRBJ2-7	CASSLNYEQYF	TGTGCCAGCAGCTTAAACTACGAGCAGTACTTC
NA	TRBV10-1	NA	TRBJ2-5	CASSESYQETQYF	TGCGCCAGCAGTGAGTCGTACCAAGAGACCCAGTACTTC
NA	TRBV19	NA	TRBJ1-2	CASSPEGRGGYTF	TGTGCCAGTAGTCCGGAGGGAAGGGGTGGCTACACCTTC
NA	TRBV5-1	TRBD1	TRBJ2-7	CASRWTGTGTYEQYF	TGCGCCAGCAGATGGACTGGGACAGGGACCTACGAGCAGTACTTC
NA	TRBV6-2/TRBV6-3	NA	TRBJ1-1	CASSYPKQGFLLNTEAFF	TGTGCCAGCAGTTACCCGAAACAGGGATTTTTACTGAACACTGAAGCTTTCTTT
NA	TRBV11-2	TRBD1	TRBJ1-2	CASSLYWDRGKEGYGYTF	TGTGCCAGCAGCTTGTATTGGGACAGGGGAAAAGAGGGGTATGGCTACACCTTC
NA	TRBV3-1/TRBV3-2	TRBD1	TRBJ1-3	CASSPDRATGNTIYF	TGTGCCAGCAGCCCAGACAGGGCAACTGGAAACACCATATATTTT
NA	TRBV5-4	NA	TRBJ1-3	CASSSGRLGNTIYF	TGTGCCAGCAGCTCGGGACGCCTTGGAAACACCATATATTTT
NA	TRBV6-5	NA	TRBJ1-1	CASGSLTEPSIAFF	TGTGCCAGCGGGTCTTTGACAGAGCCTTCGATAGCTTTCTTT
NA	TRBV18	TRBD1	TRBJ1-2	CASSDGQGNRYTF	TGTGCCAGCTCAGACGGACAGGGGAATCGCTACACCTTC
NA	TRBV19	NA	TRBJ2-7	CASKTTGDEQYF	TGTGCCAGTAAAACGACAGGTGACGAGCAGTACTTC
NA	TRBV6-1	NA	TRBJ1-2	CASSVSAGGANYGYTF	TGTGCCAGCAGTGTCTCAGCGGGGGGGGCGAACTATGGCTACACCTTC
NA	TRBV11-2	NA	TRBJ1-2	CASNPTGLYGYTF	TGTGCCAGCAACCCCACAGGGCTCTATGGCTACACCTTC
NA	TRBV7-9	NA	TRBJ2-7	CASRPYEGEQYF	TGTGCCAGCAGACCATACGAGGGCGAGCAGTACTTC
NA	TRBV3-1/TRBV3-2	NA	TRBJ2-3	CASSPRDSYTDTQYF	TGTGCCAGCAGCCCGCGGGACAGCTACACAGATACGCAGTATTTT
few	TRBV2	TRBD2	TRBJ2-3	CASSGRSGSTDTQYF	TGTGCCAGCAGTGGCCGTAGCGGGAGTACAGATACGCAGTATTTT
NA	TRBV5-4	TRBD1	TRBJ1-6	CASSFPGQVSPLHF	TGTGCCAGCAGCTTTCCGGGACAGGTTTCACCCCTCCACTTT
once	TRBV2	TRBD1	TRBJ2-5	CASSKDRFGQETQYF	TGTGCCAGCAGTAAGGACAGGTTCGGCCAAGAGACCCAGTACTTC
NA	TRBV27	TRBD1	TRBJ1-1	CASSKTGAGVTEAFF	TGTGCCAGCAGTAAGACAGGGGCCGGGGTCACTGAAGCTTTCTTT
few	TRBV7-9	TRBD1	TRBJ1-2	CASSLSGQGDVAGYTF	TGTGCCAGCAGCTTAAGTGGCCAGGGGGACGTTGCTGGCTACACCTTC
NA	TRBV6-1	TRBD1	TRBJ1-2	CASSEAGGTVGYTF	TGTGCCAGCAGTGAAGCGGGTGGGACAGTTGGCTACACCTTC
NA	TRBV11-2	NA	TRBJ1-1	CASSPPGHLGTEAFF	TGTGCCAGCAGCCCCCCCGGACACCTTGGGACTGAAGCTTTCTTT
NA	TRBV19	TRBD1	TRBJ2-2	CASRQNRGTGELFF	TGTGCCAGTAGGCAAAACAGGGGCACCGGGGAGCTGTTTTTT
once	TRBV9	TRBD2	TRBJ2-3	CASSVASGDRTDTQYF	TGTGCCAGCAGCGTAGCTAGCGGGGATCGCACAGATACGCAGTATTTT
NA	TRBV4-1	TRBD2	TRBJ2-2	CASSQAGGWTGELFF	TGCGCCAGCAGCCAAGCGGGAGGTTGGACCGGGGAGCTGTTTTTT
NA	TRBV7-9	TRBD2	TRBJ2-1	CASSFLAGVFVDEQFF	TGTGCCAGCAGCTTTCTAGCGGGAGTTTTTGTCGATGAGCAGTTCTTC
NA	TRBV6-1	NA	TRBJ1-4	CASSVNDPRGNEKLFF	TGTGCCAGCAGTGTCAACGACCCGAGGGGGAATGAAAAACTGTTTTTT
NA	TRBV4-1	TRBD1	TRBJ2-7	CASSPVGTGAYEQYF	TGCGCCAGCAGCCCGGTTGGGACAGGGGCCTACGAGCAGTACTTC
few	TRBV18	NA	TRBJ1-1	CASSLQPMNTEAFF	TGTGCCAGCTCACTTCAGCCCATGAACACTGAAGCTTTCTTT